The clone carrying this T cell receptor beta chain was recorded only once. This entry comes from a study of blood T cell repertoires in COVID-19. The overall study: PBMCs, B-cell-depleted T cells, or T cells provided the cDNA or gDNA that made up the material.

Germline assignment: CDR1 SEHNR and CDR2 FQNEAQ (reference sequence). This CDR3 is built from 17 residues. The J segment lost 1 base and the V segment lost 3 bases, leaving 9 bases of the junction unmatched. Measured with immunoSEQ multiplex PCR; TCRdb has only the in-frame clones, and not every one. Of 200,000 or so clones in the sample, approximately 89% were seen once. The chain joins TRBV7-9 to TRBJ1-1; the match to TRBD1 covers 9 bases. The TCR originated in a woman aged 30 to 39 who had been exposed to COVID-19. The sample was PBMCs or T cells enriched from blood (not recorded which). The CDR3 reads CASSLDHTGGKNTEAFF. CDR3 nucleotides: TGTGCCAGCAGCTTGGACCACACAGGGGGCAAGAACACTGAAGCTTTCTTT.